This TCR beta chain is from a study of T cells in tuberculosis. The overall study: The T cells targeted glucose monomycolate, a mycobacterial lipid, via CD1B.

Clones were read by immunoSEQ multiplex PCR, and TCRdb kept only the in-frame ones, dropping some. The table shows 30,000 to 45,000 clones, with 90% to 95% occurring only once. The CDR3 extends over 16 amino acids. With V trimmed by 2 bases and J by 8 bases, 8 bases remained unmatched. The germline V gene has CDR1 MNHEY and CDR2 SVGAGI. This clone came up once. Antigen: not known. Findings and limits, study-wide: Using the GMM-specific repertoire gave about 86% accuracy versus 60% to 70% with motifs.

Adolescents were screened for latent TB by skin test and IGRA. On average around 100,000 T cells per donor were immunosequenced. Sequenced input: PBMCs. The sequence was collected from a donor aged 10-29 years with latent tuberculosis or without tuberculosis infection. Some clones in this sample may be carry-over from other donors' samples. This sequence joins TRBV6-5 and TRBJ1-4, with 10 bases lining up with TRBD1. CDR3 region: CASSYGQGGPWEKLFF. DNA of the CDR3: TGTGCCAGCAGTTACGGACAGGGGGGCCCTTGGGAAAAACTGTTTTTT.